A selection of T cell receptor beta chains follows, all from one sample in a study of cytomegalovirus exposure and HLA in healthy donors. Clones were read by immunoSEQ multiplex PCR, and TCRdb kept only the in-frame ones, dropping some. The sample consists of 100,000 to 150,000 clones, approximately 8.9% of them appearing once. Sequenced input: PBMCs. Receptor source: a middle-aged woman in good health and CMV-seropositive. The conserved cysteine and the conserved F or W are not part of the CDR3 here. Clone size is not always given. Where it is, it says once, few, many or a class for expanded clones.

V	J	size	CDR3
TRBV12-5	TRBJ1-3	NA	ASGRGDRAGGNTIY
TRBV5-1	TRBJ2-3	NA	VTRDSHSTDTQY
TRBV5-6	TRBJ1-2	few	ASSLESLSYT
TRBV6-4	TRBJ1-2	NA	ASSEERAGFGYT
TRBV21-1	TRBJ2-3	NA	ASYHRGPTDTQY
TRBV6-5	TRBJ2-6	few	ASSYGVSGANVLT
TRBV6-6	TRBJ1-3	NA	ASSYSTVDTIY
TRBV7-9	TRBJ2-1	NA	ASSLAREGGGGREQF
TRBV7-2	TRBJ2-5	NA	ASSLRGAETQY
TRBV19	TRBJ1-2	few	ASSIDRAGTEKVYGYT
TRBV23-1	TRBJ1-3	NA	ARFRGRAGNTIY
TRBV6-4	TRBJ2-2	NA	ASVGGANTGELF
TRBV6-5	TRBJ2-7	few	ASSYSGASTYEQY
TRBV5-1	TRBJ1-2	few	ASSLATATYGYT
TRBV25-1	TRBJ1-4	NA	ASSGFDRSNEKLF
TRBV4-1	TRBJ1-6	few	ASSQDYPAGSPLH
TRBV10-1	TRBJ1-2	NA	ASSRTGRDGYT
TRBV19	TRBJ1-5	many	ATRQGGQPQH
TRBV10-3	TRBJ1-2	NA	AISGGGTEAYGYT
TRBV5-8	TRBJ1-4	NA	ASRETGDQGEKLF
TRBV4-3	TRBJ2-2	NA	ASSQGQVRHNTGELF
TRBV5-4	TRBJ2-6	NA	ASRGAGANVLT